What follows are 10 T cell receptor beta chains derived from one specimen sequenced in a study of blood T cells in healthy people across ages. Together with a sample-barcoded 5' primer, a J-beta primer mix was included in a second PCR lasting about 6 to 11 cycles. TCRdb re-analysed the 5' RACE reads in MiXCR, keeping a single row per CDR3 protein. The data contain more than 600,000 distinct CDR3 sequences, 20% to 30% of them seen just once; the ten biggest clones take up roughly 9%. The same sample was also used in a study of T cells of mothers and their children.

Sample: blood. Every receptor here comes from a boy younger than 18 in good health.

V gene TRBV5-4 combines with J gene TRBJ2-5; 10 bases are a match to TRBD2. The V segment lost 4 bases and the J segment 5 bases; nucleotides outside the gene matches: 5. CDR1 SGHNT and CDR2 YYREEE come from the germline V gene (reference sequence). The CDR3 covers 14 residues. Here the CDR3 reads CASSQRGGRETQYF. CDR3 DNA: TGTGCCAGCAGCCAGCGGGGGGGCCGTGAGACCCAGTACTTC.

The chain carries TRBV5-8 and TRBJ1-5; no clear D. The CDR3 length is 15 residues. V was shortened by 0 bases and J by 4 bases, with 11 bases between the two germline ends. The germline CDR1 and CDR2 sequences are SGHTS and YDEGEE. CDR3 sequence (DNA): TGTGCCAGCAGCTTGGCCGGAGTGATGAATCAGCCCCAGCATTTT. Translating gives CASSLAGVMNQPQHF. The variable domain in full, with the rest retrieved from reference TRBV5-8 and TRBJ1-5, is EAGVTQSPTHLIKTRGQQATLRCSPISGHTSVYWYQQALGLGLQFLLWYDEGEERNRGNFPPRFSGRQFPNYSSELNVNALELEDSALYLCASSLAGVMNQPQHFGDGTRLSIL.

The rearrangement links TRBV12-3 or TRBV12-4 to TRBJ2-1, with TRBD2 identical over 10 bases. This CDR3 has 15 amino acids. The V and J ends lost 3 bases and 7 bases, in that order; junction bases with no gene match: 6. DNA for the CDR3: TGTGCCAGCAGTTTTTTAGCGGGAGGAAGGAATGAGCAGTTCTTC. Its translation: CASSFLAGGRNEQFF.

This clonotype appeared a few times. The chain recombines TRBV11-2 with TRBJ2-5; tentative D call: TRBD2 (5 bases). The J call may be faulty, since TRBJ2-7 better matches the DNA end. The CDR3 totals 12 residues. Germline values: CDR1 SGHAT, CDR2 FQNNGV. The CDR3 loop is CASRNGTYEQYF. CDR3 nucleotides: TGTGCCAGCAGAAACGGGACCTACGAGCAGTACTTC.

The V and J genes are TRBV14 and TRBJ2-3, with no clear D. CDR1 and CDR2 from the germline V gene are SGHDN and FVKESK. V gave up 1 base and J gave up 4 bases, with 18 bases separating them. The CDR3 totals 17 residues. The CDR3 DNA is TGTGCCAGCAGCCAAGTCGGGCCACCCCAGTTGGCAGATACGCAGTATTTT. It translates to CASSQVGPPQLADTQYF.

This clonotype was detected a few times. Here the CDR3 DNA reads TGTGCCACCAGTGATCCTGGACAGGGGATACATGGCTACACCTTC. Translated: CATSDPGQGIHGYTF. The rearrangement links TRBV24-1 to TRBJ1-2, with 9 bases matching TRBD1. This CDR3 is 15 amino acids long. The V segment lost 3 bases and the J segment 6 bases; nucleotides outside the gene matches: 7. CDR1 is KGHDR, CDR2 SFDVKD, per germline.

In its sample, this clonotype was seen a few times. The CDR3 DNA is TGTGCCAGCAGCCCTGGGGAGGCCGAGACCCAGTACTTC. Translated: CASSPGEAETQYF. The chain combines TRBV11-1 with TRBJ2-5, with a weak D call TRBD2 (6 bases). Germline loops: CDR1 SGHAT, CDR2 FQDESV (reference sequence). This CDR3 contains 13 residues. The V gene lost 5 bases and the J gene lost 5 bases, with 12 bases spanning the gap. The full variable domain, rest sourced from reference TRBV11-1 and TRBJ2-5, is EAEVAQSPRYKITEKSQAVAFWCDPISGHATLYWYRQILGQGPELLVQFQDESVVDDSQLPKDRFSAERLKGVDSTLKIQPAELGDSAMYLCASSPGEAETQYFGPGTRLLVL.

The CDR3 here is CASSSGLAGGLGYNEQFF. The CDR3 coding sequence is TGTGCCAGCAGCTCGGGACTAGCGGGAGGGCTTGGCTACAATGAGCAGTTCTTC. The chain recombines TRBV7-8 with TRBJ2-1, with 16 bases matching TRBD2. CDR3 size: 18 residues. The germline gives CDR1 SGHVS, CDR2 FQNEAQ. V dropped 4 bases and J dropped 3; count of bases not matched to a gene: 6.

This clonotype was detected a few times. J is TRBJ2-5 and V is TRBV29-1, with D possibly matching TRBD1 (5 bases). The J call may be mistaken, given a closer DNA end match to TRBJ2-7. This CDR3 region has 12 residues. Germline CDR1 SQVTM, CDR2 ANQGSEA. The DNA for the CDR3 is TGCAGCGTTGAAGACAGGGCTTTCGAGCAGTACTTC. The encoded protein is CSVEDRAFEQYF.

This chain joins TRBV6-1 and TRBJ2-1; 7 nucleotides agree with TRBD1. J gave up 8 bases and V 7 bases, and 11 bases lay outside the gene matches. The CDR3 runs to 14 residues. CDR1 is MNHNS, CDR2 SASEGT, per germline. The CDR3 DNA sequence: TGTGCCAGCAAACCGGGACAGTACGTTTATGAGCAGTTCTTC. It translates to CASKPGQYVYEQFF.